This TCR beta chain was retrieved from a study of human CD8 memory T cell subsets. Study-level points and caveats: The Chao1 estimates suggested that precursor exhausted T cells were less diverse than stem-like memory T cells.

Duplicate vials holding roughly 150,000 sorted CD8+ T cells per subset yielded the RNA. By frequency, this clonotype registers medium-sized. No antigen is known for it. CDR1 is LNHDA and CDR2 is SQIVND in the germline V gene (reference sequence). The CDR3 has 13 residues. The authors made TCR beta libraries using UMI-labeled 5' RACE. TCRdb reprocessed the 5' RACE reads, with one entry per CDR3 protein and no DNA. This sample's table reports about 9,300 distinct CDR3 sequences. The clonotype originates from a human donor in good health. The chain recombines TRBV19 with TRBJ1-1. The sequenced sample was CD8+ T cells from PBMCs. CDR3 loop: CASSPTANTEAFF.